Below, 17 T cell receptor beta chains from the same sample are listed, as sequenced in a study of cytomegalovirus exposure and HLA in healthy donors. In the PCR, 60 Vbeta and 13 Jbeta primers were used. Sequencing used immunoSEQ multiplex PCR; TCRdb keeps in-frame clones, though not all of them. This sample has 65,000 to 100,000 clones, with more than 60% found just once. Sequencing was performed on PBMCs. The origin of the receptors is a man aged 40-49 years in good health and CMV-seronegative.

Here the CDR3 reads CASSSDRVSPNSPLHF. As DNA, the CDR3 is TGTGCCAGCAGCTCTGACAGGGTATCCCCCAATTCACCCCTCCACTTT. This chain joins TRBV7-9 and TRBJ1-6; 7 bases fit TRBD1. The CDR3 spans 16 residues. V lost 4 bases to trimming and J lost 7 bases; unmatched junction nucleotides: 10. CDR1 SEHNR and CDR2 FQNEAQ come from the germline V gene (reference sequence). The full variable domain, completed using reference TRBV7-9 and TRBJ1-6, is DTGVSQNPRHKITKRGQNVTFRCDPISEHNRLYWYRQTLGQGPEFLTYFQNEAQLEKSRLLSDRFSAERPKGSFSTLEIQRTEQGDSAMYLCASSSDRVSPNSPLHFGNGTRLTVT.

CDR3 nucleotides: TGTGCCAGCAGCTTCGGGACAGAACCCTACGAGCAGTACTTC. This sequence encodes CASSFGTEPYEQYF. The chain is built from TRBV11-3 and TRBJ2-7; 7 bases match TRBD1. Per germline, CDR1 SGHNT and CDR2 YENEEA. The CDR3 has 14 amino acids. V trimming: 3 bases; J trimming: 2 bases; junction bases outside the gene matches: 4.

J is TRBJ1-1 and V is TRBV5-6; no clear D. CDR1 SGHDT and CDR2 YYEEEE come from the germline V gene. V lost 1 base, J lost 1 base, and 8 bases lay in between. This CDR3 region has 14 residues. In DNA, the CDR3 is TGTGCCAGCAGCTTGTGGAACAGGAACACTGAAGCTTTCTTT. This sequence encodes CASSLWNRNTEAFF.

This clone was found a few times. The chain carries TRBV6-1 and TRBJ2-7; the match to TRBD1 covers 9 bases. CDR1 MNHNS and CDR2 SASEGT come from the germline V gene. The junction had 7 bases not matched to a gene; V was cut back by 5 bases and J by 2 bases. The CDR3 loop spans 15 amino acids. CDR3 in amino acids: CASSSPGTGTYEQYF. In DNA form, the CDR3 reads TGTGCCAGCAGTTCCCCCGGGACAGGGACCTACGAGCAGTACTTC.

The chain combines TRBV10-1 with TRBJ1-2; D call uncertain. The CDR3 loop spans 12 amino acids. The V and J ends lost 7 bases and 2 bases respectively, with 8 bases between them. Germline CDR1 WNHNN, CDR2 SYGVQD (reference sequence). The CDR3 loop is CASKRWNYGYTF. DNA for the CDR3: TGCGCCAGCAAGAGGTGGAACTATGGCTACACCTTC.

The chain recombines TRBV28 with TRBJ2-7, with TRBD2 matching over 8 bases. After removal of 10 bases from V and 3 bases from J, the junction contained 11 bases not matched to a gene. This CDR3 contains 14 residues. Germline values: CDR1 MDHEN, CDR2 SYDVKM. The CDR3 region is CATAASGSYYEQYF. The DNA for the CDR3 is TGTGCCACTGCCGCGAGCGGGAGTTACTACGAGCAGTACTTC.

The chain has TRBV10-1 and TRBJ2-1; TRBD2 matches 7 bases. The germline V gene encodes CDR1 WNHNN and CDR2 SYGVQD (reference sequence). Losses at the gene ends were 5 bases for V and 0 bases for J; bases not matched to a gene: 4. CDR3 length: 15 residues. The CDR3 coding sequence is TGCGCCAGCAGTCCTGGGGGGGTCTCCTACAATGAGCAGTTCTTC. It is translated as CASSPGGVSYNEQFF.

The DNA of the CDR3 is TGTGCCAGCAGCTTAGGACTAGCGGGGGGCCCCACAGATACGCAGTATTTT. Protein product: CASSLGLAGGPTDTQYF. The chain uses TRBV7-3 and TRBJ2-3; 14 positions match TRBD2. This CDR3 has 17 amino acids. Germline CDR1 reads SGHTA; CDR2 reads FQGTGA. J was trimmed by 2 bases and V by 2 bases; bases with no gene match: 3.

The chain uses TRBV5-6 and TRBJ2-1; TRBD1 matches at 9 bases. CDR3 length: 15 residues. Germline loops: CDR1 SGHDT, CDR2 YYEEEE. J was trimmed by 9 bases and V by 2 bases; bases with no gene match: 9. The CDR3 here is CASSFFGQGKGEQFF. The DNA for the CDR3 is TGTGCCAGCAGCTTCTTTGGACAGGGGAAAGGTGAGCAGTTCTTC.

This clone was detected once. J is TRBJ1-1 and V is TRBV6-5, with no clear D. The CDR3 has 14 amino acids. Germline CDR1 is MNHEY and CDR2 is SVGAGI. Trimming cost V 8 bases and J 4 bases, with 17 bases left between them. As DNA, the CDR3 is TGTGCCAGCTATACTGGCGGGCAAATCACTGAAGCTTTCTTT. Its translation is CASYTGGQITEAFF.

This sequence joins TRBV10-3 and TRBJ1-2; 8 bases align to TRBD1. The CDR3 is made up of 14 amino acids. V was pared by 3 bases and J by 7 bases, with 7 bases of the junction left unmatched. The germline V gene has CDR1 ENHRY and CDR2 SYGVKD. In DNA, the CDR3 is TGTGCCATCAGTGACGGGGTGGACAGGGTTGGCTACACCTTC. Translated, it gives CAISDGVDRVGYTF.

This rearrangement joins TRBV30 to TRBJ2-3; possible D gene TRBD1, 5 bases. The CDR3 spans 13 residues. The V gene lost 7 bases and the J gene lost 5 bases, with 16 bases spanning the gap. Per germline, CDR1 GTSNPN and CDR2 SVGIG (reference sequence). The CDR3 region has the DNA TGTGCCTCTGGTCGCAGAAGGGGAGATACGCAGTATTTT. Encoded protein: CASGRRRGDTQYF.

The rearrangement joins TRBV29-1 to TRBJ2-7; 9 positions agree with TRBD1. Looked up from germline, CDR1 is SQVTM and CDR2 is ANQGSEA. The ends lost 7 bases at V and 5 bases at J; junction bases unmatched: 9. The CDR3 runs to 13 residues. The CDR3 DNA reads as TGCAGCGCCGAGAGGGGACAGGGCGACGAGCAGTACTTC. This translates into CSAERGQGDEQYF.

The rearrangement joins TRBV5-1 to TRBJ1-4, with D possibly being TRBD1 (6 bases). V was clipped by 0 bases and J by 8 bases, with 14 bases between them. Germline CDR1 and CDR2: SGHRS and YFSETQ. CDR3 length: 15 residues. In nucleotides, the CDR3 is TGCGCCAGCAGCTTGGGTACAGGGCTTGAAGAAAAACTGTTTTTT. Translated, it gives CASSLGTGLEEKLFF.

The rearrangement links TRBV7-3 to TRBJ2-1, with a possible D match to TRBD2 (6 bases). V was pared by 4 bases and J by 6 bases, with 10 bases between. Per germline, CDR1 SGHTA and CDR2 FQGTGA. CDR3 size: 13 residues. The CDR3, as DNA: TGTGCCAGCAGCTCCGGAGCGGGCAATGAGCAGTTCTTC. It translates to CASSSGAGNEQFF. Full variable domain (remainder filled in from reference TRBV7-3 and TRBJ2-1): GAGVSQTPSNKVTEKGKYVELRCDPISGHTALYWYRQSLGQGPEFLIYFQGTGAADDSGLPNDRFFAVRPEGSVSTLKIQRTERGDSAVYLCASSSGAGNEQFFGPGTRLTVL.

This clone appeared a single time. The J gene is TRBJ2-5, the V gene TRBV29-1, with D possibly being TRBD2 (6 bases). This CDR3 spans 13 amino acids. Trimming shortened V by 4 bases and J by 3 bases, and 12 bases separated the two germline ends. Germline lookup yields CDR1 SQVTM and CDR2 ANQGSEA. CDR3: CSVASSAKETQYF. As DNA, the CDR3 is TGCAGCGTTGCGTCTAGCGCCAAAGAGACCCAGTACTTC.

The chain employs TRBV28 and TRBJ1-1; possibly TRBD1 for D (5 bases). The CDR3 length is 14 residues. The V gene lost 6 bases and the J gene lost 5 bases, with 16 bases spanning the gap. The germline gives CDR1 MDHEN, CDR2 SYDVKM. CDR3 DNA: TGTGCCAGCAGCACCGGGGACGGAGGGACTGAAGCTTTCTTT. It yields the protein CASSTGDGGTEAFF.